The clone carrying this T cell receptor (beta chain) was recorded a few times. The antigen remains undetermined. TCRdb re-called the reads with MiXCR, one entry per CDR3 protein. This table holds around 71,000 distinct CDR3 sequences, roughly 20% found once. The V end lost 2 bases, the J end lost 5 bases, and 9 bases lay between the germline ends. The CDR3 runs 13 residues. The sample originates from a study of T cell repertoires in cytomegalovirus infection. Whole-study results and caveats: The ex vivo response showed dominance by HLA-C-restricted CMV-specific TCR beta clonotypes.

Sequenced here: CD8+ T cells from cultured PBMCs, sampled from culture after CMV antigen stimulation. The clonotype comes from a human donor in good health (CMV status not recorded). Some clones in this sample may be carry-over from other donors' samples. This chain links TRBV12-3 or TRBV12-4 with TRBJ1-2; D may be TRBD1 (5 bases). As DNA, the CDR3 is TGTGCCAGCAGTTTACCAGGGACGTATGGCTACACCTTC. This sequence encodes CASSLPGTYGYTF.